These 4 T cell receptor beta chains originate from one sample sequenced in a study of identifying expanded T cells in peripheral blood (dated by TCRdb to about 2019). Library generation was performed with the immunoSEQ multiplex PCR assay. TCRdb holds this immuneACCESS table with in-frame rearrangements only. Some clones are missing; in checked studies, unresolved V genes explain under half, and the rest has no known cause. This sample gives about 100,000 clones in total; around nine tenths of them show up just once. The leading ten clones occupy less than 7% of the sample. The specimen was blood. All receptors come from a person aged 18 to 70 in good health.

The rearrangement joins TRBV6-5 to TRBJ1-1, with D perhaps TRBD1 (6 bases). CDR3 length equals 15 residues. CDR1 MNHEY and CDR2 SVGAGI come from the germline V gene. The germline V and J ends were trimmed by 9 bases and 5 bases, with 22 bases remaining between them. CDR3 residues: CASTLLGGQRTEAFF. The CDR3 DNA follows: TGTGCCAGTACCTTACTCGGGGGGCAGAGGACTGAAGCTTTCTTT.

The rearrangement uses TRBV9 and TRBJ2-6; D perhaps matches TRBD1 (6 bases). Germline V gives CDR1 SGDLS, CDR2 YYNGEE. CDR3 size: 15 residues. V lost 3 bases and J 2 bases, leaving 9 bases between the germline ends. The CDR3, as DNA: TGTGCCAGCAGCGAGACAGGCGCTGGGGCCAACGTCCTGACTTTC. It specifies CASSETGAGANVLTF.

This clone has a single count. The chain is built from TRBV11-3 and TRBJ2-7; 8 nucleotides align to TRBD2. The CDR3 runs to 15 residues. Germline values: CDR1 SGHNT, CDR2 YENEEA. The trim removed 5 bases at V and 4 bases at J, leaving 10 bases unmatched. CDR3 protein: CASSPPPGGGYEQYF. For the CDR3, the DNA is TGTGCCAGCAGCCCTCCCCCGGGAGGGGGATACGAGCAGTACTTC.

This clone occurred a few times. The V and J genes are TRBV5-1 and TRBJ2-2; TRBD1 or TRBD2 may be the D gene (5 bases each). Trimming took off 0 bases at V and 6 bases at J, with 9 bases between the two ends. CDR1 is SGHRS, CDR2 YFSETQ, per germline. The CDR3 spans 14 residues. The DNA for the CDR3 is TGCGCCAGCAGCTTGGACGGGGCGCCCGGGGAGCTGTTTTTT. Its protein product is CASSLDGAPGELFF. Supplemented by reference TRBV5-1 and TRBJ2-2, the full variable domain reads KAGVTQTPRYLIKTRGQQVTLSCSPISGHRSVSWYQQTPGQGLQFLFEYFSETQRNKGNFPGRFSGRQFSNSRSEMNVSTLELGDSALYLCASSLDGAPGELFFGEGSRLTVL.